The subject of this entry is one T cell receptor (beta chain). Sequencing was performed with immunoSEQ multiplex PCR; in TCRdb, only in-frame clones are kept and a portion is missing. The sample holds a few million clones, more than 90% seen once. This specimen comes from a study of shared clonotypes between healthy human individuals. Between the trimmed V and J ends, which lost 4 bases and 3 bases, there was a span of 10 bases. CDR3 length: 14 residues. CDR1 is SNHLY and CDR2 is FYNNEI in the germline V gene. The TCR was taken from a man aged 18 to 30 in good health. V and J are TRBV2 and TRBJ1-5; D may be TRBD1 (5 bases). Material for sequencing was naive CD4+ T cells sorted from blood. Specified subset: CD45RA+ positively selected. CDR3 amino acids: CASSGDGDNQPQHF. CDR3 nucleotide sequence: TGTGCCAGCAGTGGGGACGGGGACAATCAGCCCCAGCATTTT.